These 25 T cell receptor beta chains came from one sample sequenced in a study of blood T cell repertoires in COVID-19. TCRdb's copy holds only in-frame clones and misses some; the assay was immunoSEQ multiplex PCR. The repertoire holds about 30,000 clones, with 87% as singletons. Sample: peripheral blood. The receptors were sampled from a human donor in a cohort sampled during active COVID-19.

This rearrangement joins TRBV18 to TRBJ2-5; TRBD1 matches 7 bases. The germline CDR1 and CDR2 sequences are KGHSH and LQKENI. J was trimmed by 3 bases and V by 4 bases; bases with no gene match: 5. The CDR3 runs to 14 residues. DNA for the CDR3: TGTGCCAGCTCACTCGGACAGGCGAAAGAGACCCAGTACTTC. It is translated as CASSLGQAKETQYF. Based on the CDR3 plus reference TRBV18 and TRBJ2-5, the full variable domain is NAGVMQNPRHLVRRRGQEARLRCSPMKGHSHVYWYRQLPEEGLKFMVYLQKENIIDESGMPKERFSAEFPKEGPSILRIQQVVRGDSAAYFCASSLGQAKETQYFGPGTRLLVL.

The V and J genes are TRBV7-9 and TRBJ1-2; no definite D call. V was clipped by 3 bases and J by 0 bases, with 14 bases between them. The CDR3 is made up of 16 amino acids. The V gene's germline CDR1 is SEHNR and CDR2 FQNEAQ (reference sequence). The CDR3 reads CASSFTAGSANYGYTF. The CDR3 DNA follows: TGTGCCAGCAGCTTTACAGCGGGGTCCGCTAACTATGGCTACACCTTC.

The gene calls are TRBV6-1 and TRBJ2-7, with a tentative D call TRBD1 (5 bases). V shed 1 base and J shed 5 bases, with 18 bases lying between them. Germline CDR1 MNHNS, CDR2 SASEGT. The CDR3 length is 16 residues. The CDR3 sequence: CASSEGVGSGSNEQYF. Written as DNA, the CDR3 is TGTGCCAGCAGTGAAGGGGTCGGGTCAGGGTCCAACGAGCAGTACTTC.

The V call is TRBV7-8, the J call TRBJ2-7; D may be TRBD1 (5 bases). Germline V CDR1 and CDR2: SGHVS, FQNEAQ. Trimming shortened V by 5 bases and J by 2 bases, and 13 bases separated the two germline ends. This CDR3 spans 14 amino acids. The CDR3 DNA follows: TGTGCCAGCAGCCCTCCCGACAGACCCTACGAGCAGTACTTC. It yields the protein CASSPPDRPYEQYF.

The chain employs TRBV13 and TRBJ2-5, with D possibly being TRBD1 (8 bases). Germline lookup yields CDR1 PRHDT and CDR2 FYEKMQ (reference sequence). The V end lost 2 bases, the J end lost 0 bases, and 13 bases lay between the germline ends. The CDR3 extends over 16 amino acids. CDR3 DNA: TGTGCCAGCAGCTTACTACAGGGGGGGAACCAAGAGACCCAGTACTTC. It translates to CASSLLQGGNQETQYF.

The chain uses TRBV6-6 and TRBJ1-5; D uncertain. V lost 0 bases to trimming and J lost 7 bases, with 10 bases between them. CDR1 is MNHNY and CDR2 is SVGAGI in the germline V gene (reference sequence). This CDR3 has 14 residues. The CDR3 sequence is CASSYSGVGQPQHF. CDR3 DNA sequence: TGTGCCAGCAGTTACTCCGGGGTCGGACAGCCCCAGCATTTT.

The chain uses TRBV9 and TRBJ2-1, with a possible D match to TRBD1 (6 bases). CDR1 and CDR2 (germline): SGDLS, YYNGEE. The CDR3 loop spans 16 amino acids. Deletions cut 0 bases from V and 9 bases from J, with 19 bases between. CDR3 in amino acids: CASSVVSGGGDVEQFF. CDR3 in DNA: TGTGCCAGCAGCGTAGTGAGTGGGGGCGGCGATGTTGAGCAGTTCTTC.

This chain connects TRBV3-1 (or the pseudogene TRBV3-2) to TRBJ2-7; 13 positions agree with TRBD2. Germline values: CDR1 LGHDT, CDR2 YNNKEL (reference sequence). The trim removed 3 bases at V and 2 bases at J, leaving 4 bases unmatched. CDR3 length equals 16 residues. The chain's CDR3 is CASSHSGTSGTYEQYF. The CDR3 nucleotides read TGTGCCAGCAGCCATTCCGGGACTAGCGGGACCTACGAGCAGTACTTC.

CDR3 in amino acids: CASSLYGTGGETQYF. CDR3 in DNA: TGTGCCAGCAGCTTATATGGGACAGGGGGAGAGACCCAGTACTTC. The rearrangement links TRBV11-2 to TRBJ2-5, with 11 bases aligning to TRBD1. V was pared by 2 bases and J by 4 bases, with 3 bases of the junction left unmatched. This CDR3 is 15 amino acids long. CDR1 is SGHAT and CDR2 is FQNNGV in the germline V gene.

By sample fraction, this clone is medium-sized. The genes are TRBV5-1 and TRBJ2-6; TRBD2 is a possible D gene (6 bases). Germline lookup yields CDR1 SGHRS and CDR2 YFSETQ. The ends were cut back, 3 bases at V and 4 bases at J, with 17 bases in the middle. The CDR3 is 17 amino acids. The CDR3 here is CASSSGLMTAGANVLTF. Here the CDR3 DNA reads TGCGCCAGCAGCTCGGGACTCATGACTGCAGGGGCCAACGTCCTGACTTTC.

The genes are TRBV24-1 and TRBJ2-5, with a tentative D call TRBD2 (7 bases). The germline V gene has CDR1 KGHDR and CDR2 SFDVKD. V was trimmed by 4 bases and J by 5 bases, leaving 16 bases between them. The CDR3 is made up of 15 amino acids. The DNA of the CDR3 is TGTGCCACCAGTGAAGGGGGGGCCGCCAGGGAGACCCAGTACTTC. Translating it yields CATSEGGAARETQYF.

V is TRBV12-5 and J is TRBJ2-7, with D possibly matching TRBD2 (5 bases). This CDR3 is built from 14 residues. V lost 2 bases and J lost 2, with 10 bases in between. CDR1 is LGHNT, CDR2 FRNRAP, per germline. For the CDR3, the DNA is TGTGCTAGTGGTTTGAATGCGGGTCCCTACGAGCAGTACTTC. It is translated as CASGLNAGPYEQYF.

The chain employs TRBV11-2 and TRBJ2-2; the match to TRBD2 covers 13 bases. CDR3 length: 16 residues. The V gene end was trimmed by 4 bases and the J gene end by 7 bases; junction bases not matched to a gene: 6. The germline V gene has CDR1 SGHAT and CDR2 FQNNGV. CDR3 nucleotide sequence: TGTGCCAGCAGCTCAGGACTAGCGGGAGAGAACGGGGAGCTGTTTTTT. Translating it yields CASSSGLAGENGELFF.

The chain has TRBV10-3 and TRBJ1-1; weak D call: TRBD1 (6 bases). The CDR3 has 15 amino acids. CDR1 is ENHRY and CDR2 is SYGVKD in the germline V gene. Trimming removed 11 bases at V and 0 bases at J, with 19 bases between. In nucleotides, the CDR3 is TGTGCCGCCGGGGGGGGCGAGGGGCTGAACACTGAAGCTTTCTTT. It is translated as CAAGGGEGLNTEAFF.

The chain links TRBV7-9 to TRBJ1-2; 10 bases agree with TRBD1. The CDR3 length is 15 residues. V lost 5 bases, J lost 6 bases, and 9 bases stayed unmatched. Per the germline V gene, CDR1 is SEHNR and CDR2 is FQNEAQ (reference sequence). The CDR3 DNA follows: TGTGCCAGCAGCAGACCGACAGGGGGCAAGAATGGCTACACCTTC. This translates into CASSRPTGGKNGYTF.

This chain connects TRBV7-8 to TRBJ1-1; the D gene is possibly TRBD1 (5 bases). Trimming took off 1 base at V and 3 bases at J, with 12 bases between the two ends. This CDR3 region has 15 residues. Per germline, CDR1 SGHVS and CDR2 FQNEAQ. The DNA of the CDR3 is TGTGCCAGCAGCTTAGGACTCTGGGGGGACACTGAAGCTTTCTTT. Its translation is CASSLGLWGDTEAFF.

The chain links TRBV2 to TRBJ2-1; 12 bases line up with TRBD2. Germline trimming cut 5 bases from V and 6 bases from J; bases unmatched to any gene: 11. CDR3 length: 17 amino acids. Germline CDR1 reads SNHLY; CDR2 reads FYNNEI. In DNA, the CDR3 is TGTGCCAGCAGTCCAGAGAGACTAGCGGGAGTTCGCAATGAGCAGTTCTTC. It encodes CASSPERLAGVRNEQFF.

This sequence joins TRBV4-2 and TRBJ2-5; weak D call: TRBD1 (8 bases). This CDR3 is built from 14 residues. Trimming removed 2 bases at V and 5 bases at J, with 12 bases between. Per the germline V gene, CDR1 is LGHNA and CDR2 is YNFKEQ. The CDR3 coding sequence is TGTGCCAGCAGCCAACTACAGGGGGGGGAGACCCAGTACTTC. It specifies CASSQLQGGETQYF.

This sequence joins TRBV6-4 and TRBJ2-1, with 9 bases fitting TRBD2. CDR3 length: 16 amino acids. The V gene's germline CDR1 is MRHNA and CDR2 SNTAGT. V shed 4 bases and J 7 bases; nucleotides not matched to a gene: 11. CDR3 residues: CASSVDPSGNKNEQFF. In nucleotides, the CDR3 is TGTGCCAGCAGTGTCGACCCTAGCGGGAATAAAAATGAGCAGTTCTTC.

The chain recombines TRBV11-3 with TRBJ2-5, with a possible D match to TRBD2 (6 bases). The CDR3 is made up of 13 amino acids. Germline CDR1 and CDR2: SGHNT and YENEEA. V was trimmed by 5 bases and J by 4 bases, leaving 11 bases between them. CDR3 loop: CASSQGLRETQYF. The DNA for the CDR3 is TGTGCCAGCAGCCAGGGACTCCGAGAGACCCAGTACTTC.

CDR3 protein: CASSGGGLGTEAFF. The CDR3 DNA follows: TGTGCCAGCAGCGGCGGGGGGTTAGGCACTGAAGCTTTCTTT. The V and J genes are TRBV7-6 and TRBJ1-1, with D tentatively TRBD1 (5 bases). The CDR3 covers 14 residues. With 5 bases removed from V and 4 bases from J, the gap between germline ends came to 14 bases. The germline gives CDR1 SGHVS, CDR2 FNYEAQ.

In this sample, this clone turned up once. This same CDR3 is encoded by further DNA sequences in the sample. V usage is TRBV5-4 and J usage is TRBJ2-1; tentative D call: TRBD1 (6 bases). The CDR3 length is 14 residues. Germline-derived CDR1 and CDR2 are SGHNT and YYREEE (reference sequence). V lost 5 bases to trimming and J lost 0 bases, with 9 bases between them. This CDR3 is CASSLGGSYNEQFF. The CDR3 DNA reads TGTGCCAGCAGTTTAGGGGGCTCCTACAATGAGCAGTTCTTC. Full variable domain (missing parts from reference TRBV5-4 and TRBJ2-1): ETGVTQSPTHLIKTRGQQVTLRCSSQSGHNTVSWYQQALGQGPQFIFQYYREEENGRGNFPPRFSGLQFPNYSSELNVNALELDDSALYLCASSLGGSYNEQFFGPGTRLTVL.

CDR3 nucleotides: TGTGCCAGCTCACCACCCGCCAGAACCTACGAGCAGTACTTC. This encodes CASSPPARTYEQYF. V is TRBV18 and J is TRBJ2-7; D gene unclear. The CDR3 runs 14 residues. Germline assignment: CDR1 KGHSH and CDR2 LQKENI. V lost 0 bases and J lost 2, with 8 bases in between.

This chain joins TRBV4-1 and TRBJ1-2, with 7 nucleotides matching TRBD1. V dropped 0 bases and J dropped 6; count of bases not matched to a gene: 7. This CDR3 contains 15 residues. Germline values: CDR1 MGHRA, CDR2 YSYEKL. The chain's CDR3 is CASSQERGTEDGYTF. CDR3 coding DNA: TGCGCCAGCAGCCAAGAAAGGGGGACAGAAGATGGCTACACCTTC.

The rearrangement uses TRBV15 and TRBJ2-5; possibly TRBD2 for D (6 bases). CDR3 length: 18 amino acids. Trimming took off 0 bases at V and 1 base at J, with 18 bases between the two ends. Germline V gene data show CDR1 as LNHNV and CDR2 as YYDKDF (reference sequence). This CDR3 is CATSREYGRGLGQETQYF. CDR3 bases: TGTGCCACCAGCAGAGAGTATGGGCGGGGTTTAGGCCAAGAGACCCAGTACTTC.